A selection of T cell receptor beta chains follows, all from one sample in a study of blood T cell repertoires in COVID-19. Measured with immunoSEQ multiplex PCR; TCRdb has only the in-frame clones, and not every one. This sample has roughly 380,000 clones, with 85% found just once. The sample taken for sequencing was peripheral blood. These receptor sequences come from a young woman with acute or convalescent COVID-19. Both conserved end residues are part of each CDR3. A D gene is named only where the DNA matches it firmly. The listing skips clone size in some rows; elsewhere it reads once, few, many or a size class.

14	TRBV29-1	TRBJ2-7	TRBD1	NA	TGCAGCGTCGAGGCGGGACAGGGGACCTACGAGCAGTACTTC	CSVEAGQGTYEQYF
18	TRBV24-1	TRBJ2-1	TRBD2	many	TGTGCCACCAGTGATTTGGGGTACGGGACTAGTAATGTCGATGAGCAGTTCTTC	CATSDLGYGTSNVDEQFF
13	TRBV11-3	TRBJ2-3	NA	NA	TGTGCCAGCAGCTTACGGTTTGGAGATACGCAGTATTTT	CASSLRFGDTQYF
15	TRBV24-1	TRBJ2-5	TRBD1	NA	TGTGCCACCAGTGATCCCCGGACAGGCGAAGAGACCCAGTACTTC	CATSDPRTGEETQYF
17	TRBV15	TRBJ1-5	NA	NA	TGTGCCACCAGCAGAGATCTCCGACAGAATAGCAATCAGCCCCAGCATTTT	CATSRDLRQNSNQPQHF
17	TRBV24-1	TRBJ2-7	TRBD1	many	TGTGCCACCAGTGACCCAAAGGGACAGGGCTCTAGGAACGAGCAGTACTTC	CATSDPKGQGSRNEQYF
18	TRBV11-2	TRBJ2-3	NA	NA	TGTGCCAGCGCCTACCCCGGGAGCTCATCAGCGCTCACAGATACGCAGTATTTT	CASAYPGSSSALTDTQYF
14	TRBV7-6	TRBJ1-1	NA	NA	TGTGCCAGCAGCTTAGAGACAGGTAACACTGAAGCTTTCTTT	CASSLETGNTEAFF
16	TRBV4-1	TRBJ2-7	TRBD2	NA	TGCGCCAGCAGCCCGGACGGACTAGCGGGAGGCTACGAGCAGTACTTC	CASSPDGLAGGYEQYF
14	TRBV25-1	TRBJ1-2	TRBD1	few	TGTGCCAGCAGGGGAGACAGGGGGGAAAATGGCTACACCTTC	CASRGDRGENGYTF
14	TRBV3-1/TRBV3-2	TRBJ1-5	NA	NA	TGTGCCAGCAGCCAAACAGGTAGCAATCAGCCCCAGCATTTT	CASSQTGSNQPQHF
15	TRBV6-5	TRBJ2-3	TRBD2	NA	TGTGCCAGCAGCCGACTAGCGGGAGATACAGATACGCAGTATTTT	CASSRLAGDTDTQYF